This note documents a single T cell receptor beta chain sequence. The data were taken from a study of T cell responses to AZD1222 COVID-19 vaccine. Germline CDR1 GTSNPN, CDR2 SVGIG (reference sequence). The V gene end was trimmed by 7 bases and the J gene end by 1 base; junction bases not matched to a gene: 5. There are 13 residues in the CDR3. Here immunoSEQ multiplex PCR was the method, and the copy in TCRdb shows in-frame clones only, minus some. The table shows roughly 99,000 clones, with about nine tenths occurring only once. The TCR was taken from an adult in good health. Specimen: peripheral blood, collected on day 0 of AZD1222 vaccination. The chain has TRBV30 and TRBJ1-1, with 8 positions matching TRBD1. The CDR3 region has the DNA TGTGCCTCACAGACAGGGGCGAACACTGAAGCTTTCTTT. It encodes CASQTGANTEAFF.